The clone carrying this T cell receptor beta chain was found a few times. Germline values: CDR1 SGHRS, CDR2 YFSETQ. The CDR3 is made up of 12 amino acids. V lost 3 bases to trimming and J lost 7 bases, with 10 bases between them. Sample time point: patch test 1, 2 weeks after DPC sensitization. Treatment described: therapeutic diphenylcyclopropenone sensitization with weekly scalp DPC. This entry is derived from a study of human T cells and chemical hapten exposure. MiXCR, run by TCRdb on the RACE reads, gives a single entry per CDR3 protein. Counted here are under 200,000 distinct CDR3 sequences, roughly 15% occurring once; the ten biggest clones make up 1.7%.

The chain employs TRBV5-1 and TRBJ1-1; a possible D gene is TRBD1 (5 bases). The sequence was collected from a young woman with alopecia areata. Some clones in this sample may be carry-over from other donors' samples. This sample comprised whole blood, obtained in connection with sensitization to the hapten diphenylcyclopropenone (DPC). The CDR3 loop reads CASSWDGVEAFF. CDR3 in DNA: TGCGCCAGCAGCTGGGACGGGGTTGAAGCTTTCTTT.